Sequencing of this T cell receptor beta chain was carried out in a study of blood T cell repertoires in COVID-19. Whole-study context: Material from acute and convalescent COVID-19 was sourced from the United States, Italy and Spain. Sample material is recorded as cDNA or gDNA derived from T cells, B-cell-depleted T cells, or PBMCs.

Germline CDR1 is SGHTA and CDR2 is FQGNSA. The CDR3 loop spans 13 amino acids. V shed 2 bases, J shed 7 bases, and the junction held 4 bases outside the gene matches. Patients at the Seattle site were enrolled during active infection and followed longitudinally. Authors' data handling: Amplification from reference gene primers served as the basis for estimated nucleated cell counts. The protocol was immunoSEQ multiplex PCR, while the TCRdb copy is restricted to in-frame clones and leaves out a portion. The DNA gave D and trimming, while V, J and clone size come from that table. The repertoire holds 150,000 or so clones, with 80% to 90% as singletons.

J is TRBJ1-1 and V is TRBV7-2, with 7 bases that match TRBD1. The clonotype was recovered from a woman in her 70s with COVID-19, enrolled during active disease. The sequencing sample was made of peripheral blood. This CDR3 reads CASSLNRGIEAFF. The CDR3 DNA follows: TGTGCCAGCAGCTTAAACAGGGGTATTGAAGCTTTCTTT. Combining the CDR3 with reference TRBV7-2 and TRBJ1-1 gives the whole variable domain GAGVSQSPSNKVTEKGKDVELRCDPISGHTALYWYRQSLGQGLEFLIYFQGNSAPDKSGLPSDRFSAERTGGSVSTLTIQRTQQEDSAVYLCASSLNRGIEAFFGQGTRLTVV.